The present entry profiles one T cell receptor (beta chain) with its context. As yet, its antigen is unknown. The data were obtained in a study of liver allograft versus peripheral blood T cells. Overall study: Repertoires of T cell receptors in transplanted livers were compared with recipients' peripheral blood repertoires.

One entry per CDR3 protein, called by TCRdb with MiXCR from the reads. The sample has approximately 16,000 distinct CDR3 sequences, 20% to 25% seen once. Germline V gene lookup returns CDR1 MDHEN and CDR2 SYDVKM. The CDR3 has 19 residues. Trimming took 6 bases from V and 0 from J, leaving 21 bases between them. Overall study findings and caveats: Reportedly, the T cell receptor repertoires present inside liver allografts differed from those in peripheral blood.

This sequence originates from a human patient who had a liver transplant. Part of the T cell pool may stem from the graft donor. V is TRBV28 and J is TRBJ2-6; possibly TRBD2 for D (7 bases). In DNA form, the CDR3 reads TGTGCCAGCAGCCTCACGGGGGGCAGGGCCCGCTCTGGGGCCAACGTCCTGACTTTC. It specifies CASSLTGGRARSGANVLTF.